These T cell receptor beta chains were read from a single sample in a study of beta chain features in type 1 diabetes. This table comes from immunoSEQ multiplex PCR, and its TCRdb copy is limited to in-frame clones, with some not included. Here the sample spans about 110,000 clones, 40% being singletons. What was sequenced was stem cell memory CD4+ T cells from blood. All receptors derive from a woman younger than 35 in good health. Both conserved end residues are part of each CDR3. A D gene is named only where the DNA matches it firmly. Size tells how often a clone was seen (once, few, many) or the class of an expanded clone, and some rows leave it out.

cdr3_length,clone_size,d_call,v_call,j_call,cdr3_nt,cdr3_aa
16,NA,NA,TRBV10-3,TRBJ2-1,TGTGCCATCAGGGGGGGTGAAGCGGGCTTGTTAAATGAGCAGTTCTTC,CAIRGGEAGLLNEQFF
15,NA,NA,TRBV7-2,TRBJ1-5,TGTGCCAGCAGCCTCCGCACAGGTCGCAATCAGCCCCAGCATTTT,CASSLRTGRNQPQHF
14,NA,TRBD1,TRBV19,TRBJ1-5,TGTGCCAGTAGCGGACAGGGGGGAAATCAGCCCCAGCATTTT,CASSGQGGNQPQHF
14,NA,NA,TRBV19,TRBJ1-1,TGTGCCAGTAGAGGGATTGGTTGGGACAACGAAGCTTTCTTT,CASRGIGWDNEAFF
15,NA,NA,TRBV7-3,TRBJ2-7,TGTGCCAGCAGCTTAATGCCAGGTCGAATTCACGAGCAGTACTTC,CASSLMPGRIHEQYF
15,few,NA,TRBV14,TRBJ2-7,TGTGCCAGCAGCCAAGGCAGCGGCATCTCCTACGAGCAGTACTTC,CASSQGSGISYEQYF
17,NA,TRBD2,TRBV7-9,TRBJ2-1,TGTGCCAGCAGCTCGGGACTAGCTTACGACACCTACAATGAGCAGTTCTTC,CASSSGLAYDTYNEQFF
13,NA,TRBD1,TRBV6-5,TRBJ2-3,TGTGCCAGCAGGAGGGACAGGGCAGATACGCAGTATTTT,CASRRDRADTQYF
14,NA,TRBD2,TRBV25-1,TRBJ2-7,TGTGCCAGCAGTGAGGGAGGGTTGGACCGGGAGCAGTACTTC,CASSEGGLDREQYF
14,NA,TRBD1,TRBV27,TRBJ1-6,TGTGCCAGCAGTCCGGCGACAGGGAATTCACCCCTCCACTTT,CASSPATGNSPLHF
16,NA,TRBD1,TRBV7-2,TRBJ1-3,TGTGCCAGCAGCCCCCCGGGACAGACCTCTGGAAACACCATATATTTT,CASSPPGQTSGNTIYF
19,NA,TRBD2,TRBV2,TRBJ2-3,TGTGCCAGCAGTGTCTCCGGATGGGGGACTAGCGGGAGCACAGATACGCAGTATTTT,CASSVSGWGTSGSTDTQYF